The clone carrying this TCR beta chain has only a few counts. The data derive from a study of Ad26.COV2.S vaccination and SARS-CoV-2 variants. Stated treatment: around 19 received Ad26.COV2.S at low or high dose, single or two shots; 5 received placebo; per-sample allocation not given. Following the first vaccine or placebo injection, samples were taken on day 63. V lost 4 bases and J 3 bases, leaving 13 bases between the germline ends. The CDR3 runs to 15 residues. Germline V gene lookup returns CDR1 LNHDA and CDR2 SQIVND (reference sequence). TCRdb's copy holds only in-frame clones and misses some; the assay was immunoSEQ multiplex PCR. Here the sample spans roughly 510,000 clones, roughly 87% being singletons.

This TCR came from a person between 18 and 65 years old who received the Ad26.COV2.S COVID-19 vaccine or a placebo. The gene calls are TRBV19 and TRBJ1-3, with no clear D. The material sequenced was peripheral blood, taken in a trial of Ad26.COV2.S vaccine versus placebo. The DNA for the CDR3 is TGTGCCAGTAGTACCTACTCGGATAGTGGAAACACCATATATTTT. Protein product: CASSTYSDSGNTIYF.